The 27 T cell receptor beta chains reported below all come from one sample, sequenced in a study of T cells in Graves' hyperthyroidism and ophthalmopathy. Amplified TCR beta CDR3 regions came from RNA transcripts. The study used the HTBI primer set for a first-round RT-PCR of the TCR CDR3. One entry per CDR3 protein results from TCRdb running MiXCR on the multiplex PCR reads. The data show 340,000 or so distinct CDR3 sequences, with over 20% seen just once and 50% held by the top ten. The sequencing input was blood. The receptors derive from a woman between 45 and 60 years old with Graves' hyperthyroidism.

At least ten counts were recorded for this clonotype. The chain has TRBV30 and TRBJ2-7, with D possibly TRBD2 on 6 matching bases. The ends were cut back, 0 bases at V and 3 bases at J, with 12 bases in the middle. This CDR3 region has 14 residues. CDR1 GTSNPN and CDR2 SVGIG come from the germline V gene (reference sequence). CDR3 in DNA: TGTGCCTGGAGTGTGGGACTTGGCGGCTACGAGCAGTACTTC. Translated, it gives CAWSVGLGGYEQYF.

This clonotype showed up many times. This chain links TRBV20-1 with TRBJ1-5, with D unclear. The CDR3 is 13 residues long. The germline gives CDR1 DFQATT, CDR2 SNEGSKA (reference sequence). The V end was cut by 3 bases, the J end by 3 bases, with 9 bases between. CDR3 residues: CSARGDPNQPQHF. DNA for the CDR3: TGCAGTGCTAGGGGCGATCCCAATCAGCCCCAGCATTTT.

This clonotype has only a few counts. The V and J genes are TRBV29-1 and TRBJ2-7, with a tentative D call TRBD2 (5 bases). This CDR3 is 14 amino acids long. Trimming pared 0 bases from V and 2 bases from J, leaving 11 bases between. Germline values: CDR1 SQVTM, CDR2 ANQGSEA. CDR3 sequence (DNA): TGCAGCGTTGAAGAAGGACTCGGCACCTACGAGCAGTACTTC. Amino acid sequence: CSVEEGLGTYEQYF.

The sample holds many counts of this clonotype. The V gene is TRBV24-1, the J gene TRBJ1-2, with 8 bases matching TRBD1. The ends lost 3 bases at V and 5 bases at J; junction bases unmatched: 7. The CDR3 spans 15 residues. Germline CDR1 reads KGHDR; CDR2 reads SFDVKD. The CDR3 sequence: CATSDRGQDSYGYTF. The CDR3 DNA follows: TGTGCCACCAGTGATAGGGGACAGGACTCATATGGCTACACCTTC.

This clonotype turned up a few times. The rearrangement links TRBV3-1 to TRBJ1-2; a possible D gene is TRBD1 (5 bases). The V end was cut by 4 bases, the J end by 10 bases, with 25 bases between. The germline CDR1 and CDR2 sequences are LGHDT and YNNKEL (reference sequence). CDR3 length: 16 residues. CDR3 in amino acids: CASSRAGTSGRAFYTF. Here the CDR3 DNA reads TGTGCCAGCAGCCGAGCTGGGACTAGCGGGAGGGCCTTCTACACCTTC.

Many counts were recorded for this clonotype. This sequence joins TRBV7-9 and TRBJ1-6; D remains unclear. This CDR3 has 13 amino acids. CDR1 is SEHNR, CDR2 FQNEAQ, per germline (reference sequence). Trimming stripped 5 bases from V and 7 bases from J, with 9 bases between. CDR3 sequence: CASSASINSPLHF. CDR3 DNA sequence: TGTGCCAGCAGCGCCAGCATAAATTCACCCCTCCACTTT. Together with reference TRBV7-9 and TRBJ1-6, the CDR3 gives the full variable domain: DTGVSQNPRHKITKRGQNVTFRCDPISEHNRLYWYRQTLGQGPEFLTYFQNEAQLEKSRLLSDRFSAERPKGSFSTLEIQRTEQGDSAMYLCASSASINSPLHFGNGTRLTVT.

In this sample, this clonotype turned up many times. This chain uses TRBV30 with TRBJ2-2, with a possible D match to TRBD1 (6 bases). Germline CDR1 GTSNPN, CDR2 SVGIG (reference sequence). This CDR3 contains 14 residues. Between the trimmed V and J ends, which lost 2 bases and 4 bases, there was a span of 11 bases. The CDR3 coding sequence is TGTGCCTGGAGTCTTTTAGGGGGCACCGGGGAGCTGTTTTTT. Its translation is CAWSLLGGTGELFF.

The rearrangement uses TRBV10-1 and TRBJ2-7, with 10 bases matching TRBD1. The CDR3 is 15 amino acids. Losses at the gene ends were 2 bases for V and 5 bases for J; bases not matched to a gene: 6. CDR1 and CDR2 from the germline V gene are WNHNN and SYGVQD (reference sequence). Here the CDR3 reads CASSEGGTGADEQYF. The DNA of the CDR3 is TGCGCCAGCAGTGAGGGCGGGACAGGGGCCGACGAGCAGTACTTC.

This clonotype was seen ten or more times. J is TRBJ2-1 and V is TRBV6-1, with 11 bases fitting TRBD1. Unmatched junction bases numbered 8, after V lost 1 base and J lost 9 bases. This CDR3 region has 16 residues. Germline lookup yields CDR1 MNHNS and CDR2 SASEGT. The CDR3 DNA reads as TGTGCCAGCAGTGAAGTTGGACAGGGGGCGAGGGGTGAGCAGTTCTTC. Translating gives CASSEVGQGARGEQFF.

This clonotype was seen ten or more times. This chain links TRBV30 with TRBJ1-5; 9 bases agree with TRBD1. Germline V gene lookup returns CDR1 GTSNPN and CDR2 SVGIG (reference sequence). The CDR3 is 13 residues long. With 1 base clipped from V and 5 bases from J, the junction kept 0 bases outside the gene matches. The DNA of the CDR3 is TGTGCCTGGAGTGGGACAGGGGATCAGCCCCAGCATTTT. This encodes CAWSGTGDQPQHF.

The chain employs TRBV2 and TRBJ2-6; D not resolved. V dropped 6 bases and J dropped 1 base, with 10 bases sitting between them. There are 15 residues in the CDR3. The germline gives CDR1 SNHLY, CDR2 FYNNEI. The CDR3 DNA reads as TGTGCCAGCAGCCCCGATTTTTCTGGGGCCAACGTCCTGACTTTC. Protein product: CASSPDFSGANVLTF.

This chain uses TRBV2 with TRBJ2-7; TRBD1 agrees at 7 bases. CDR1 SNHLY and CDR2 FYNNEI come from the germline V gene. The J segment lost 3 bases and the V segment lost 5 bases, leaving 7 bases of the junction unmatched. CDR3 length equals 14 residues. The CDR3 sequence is CASSLGDSLYEQYF. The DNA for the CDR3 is TGTGCCAGCAGTTTAGGGGACAGCCTCTACGAGCAGTACTTC. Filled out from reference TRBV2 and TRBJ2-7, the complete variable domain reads EPEVTQTPSHQVTQMGQEVILRCVPISNHLYFYWYRQILGQKVEFLVSFYNNEISEKSEIFDDQFSVERPDGSNFTLKIRSTKLEDSAMYFCASSLGDSLYEQYFGPGTRLTVT.

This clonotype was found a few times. Here the CDR3 reads CATSDLLQQGASNQPQHF. CDR3 in DNA: TGTGCCACCAGTGATTTGCTTCAACAGGGGGCTAGCAATCAGCCCCAGCATTTT. The chain combines TRBV24-1 with TRBJ1-5; 9 nucleotides match TRBD1. V lost 0 bases to trimming and J lost 0 bases; unmatched junction nucleotides: 5. The CDR3 has 18 residues. CDR1 is KGHDR, CDR2 SFDVKD, per germline.

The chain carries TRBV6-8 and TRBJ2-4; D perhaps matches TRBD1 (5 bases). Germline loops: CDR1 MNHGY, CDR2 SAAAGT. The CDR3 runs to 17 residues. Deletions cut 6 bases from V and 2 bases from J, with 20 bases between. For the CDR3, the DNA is TGTGCCAGCAGCCCCCGTCGACAGTCTATCCCCAAAAACATTCAGTACTTC. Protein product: CASSPRRQSIPKNIQYF.

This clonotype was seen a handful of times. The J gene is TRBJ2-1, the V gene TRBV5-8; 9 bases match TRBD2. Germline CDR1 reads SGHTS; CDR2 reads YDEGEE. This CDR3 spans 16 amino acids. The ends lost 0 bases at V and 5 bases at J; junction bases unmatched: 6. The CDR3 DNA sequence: TGTGCCAGCAGCTTGGACGGGACTAGCCCCCACAATGAGCAGTTCTTC. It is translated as CASSLDGTSPHNEQFF.

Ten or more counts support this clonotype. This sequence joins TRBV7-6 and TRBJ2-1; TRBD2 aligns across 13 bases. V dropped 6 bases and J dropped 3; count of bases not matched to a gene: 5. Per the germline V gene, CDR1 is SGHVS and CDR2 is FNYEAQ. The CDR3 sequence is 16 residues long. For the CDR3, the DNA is TGTGCCAGCAGGTCCGGGACTAGCGGGGTCTACAATGAGCAGTTCTTC. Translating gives CASRSGTSGVYNEQFF. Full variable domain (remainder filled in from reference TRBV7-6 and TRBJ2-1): GAGVSQSPRYKVTKRGQDVALRCDPISGHVSLYWYRQALGQGPEFLTYFNYEAQQDKSGLPNDRFSAERPEGSISTLTIQRTEQRDSAMYRCASRSGTSGVYNEQFFGPGTRLTVL.

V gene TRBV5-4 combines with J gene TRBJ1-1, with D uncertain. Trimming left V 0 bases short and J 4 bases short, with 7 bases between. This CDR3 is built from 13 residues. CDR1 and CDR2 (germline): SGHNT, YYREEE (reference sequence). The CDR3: CASSLAQFTEAFF. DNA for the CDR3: TGTGCCAGCAGCTTGGCACAGTTCACTGAAGCTTTCTTT.

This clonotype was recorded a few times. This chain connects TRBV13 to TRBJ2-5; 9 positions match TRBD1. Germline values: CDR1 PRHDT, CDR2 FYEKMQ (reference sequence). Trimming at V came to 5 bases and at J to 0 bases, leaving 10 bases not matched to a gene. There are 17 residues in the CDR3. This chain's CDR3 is CASSPGGQGGHQETQYF. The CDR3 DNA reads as TGTGCCAGCAGCCCAGGGGGACAGGGAGGACACCAAGAGACCCAGTACTTC.

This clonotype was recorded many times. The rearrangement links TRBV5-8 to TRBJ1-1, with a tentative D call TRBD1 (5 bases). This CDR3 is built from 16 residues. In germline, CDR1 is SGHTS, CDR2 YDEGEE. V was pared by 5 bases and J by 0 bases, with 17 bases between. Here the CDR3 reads CASRMFGGEVNTEAFF. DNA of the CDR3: TGTGCCAGCAGAATGTTTGGGGGTGAGGTGAACACTGAAGCTTTCTTT.

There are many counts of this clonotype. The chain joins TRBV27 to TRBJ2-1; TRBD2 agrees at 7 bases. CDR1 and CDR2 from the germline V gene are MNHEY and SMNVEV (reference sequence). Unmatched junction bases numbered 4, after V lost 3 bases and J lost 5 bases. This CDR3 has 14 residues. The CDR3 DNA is TGTGCCAGCAGTTTTCGGGAGGTTAACAATGAGCAGTTCTTC. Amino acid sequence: CASSFREVNNEQFF.

This CDR3 reads CSAGGRGGYNEQFF. The CDR3, as DNA: TGCAGTGCTGGAGGGAGGGGGGGGTACAATGAGCAGTTCTTC. The chain has TRBV20-1 and TRBJ2-1, with D perhaps matching TRBD2 (7 bases). Germline CDR1 DFQATT, CDR2 SNEGSKA (reference sequence). Deletions cut 5 bases from V and 4 bases from J, with 15 bases between. This CDR3 is built from 14 residues.

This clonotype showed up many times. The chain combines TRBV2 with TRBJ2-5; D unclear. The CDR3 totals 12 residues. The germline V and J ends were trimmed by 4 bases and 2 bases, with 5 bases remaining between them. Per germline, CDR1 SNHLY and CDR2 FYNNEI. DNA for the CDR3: TGTGCCAGCAGTGCGCAGCAAGAGACCCAGTACTTC. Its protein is CASSAQQETQYF.

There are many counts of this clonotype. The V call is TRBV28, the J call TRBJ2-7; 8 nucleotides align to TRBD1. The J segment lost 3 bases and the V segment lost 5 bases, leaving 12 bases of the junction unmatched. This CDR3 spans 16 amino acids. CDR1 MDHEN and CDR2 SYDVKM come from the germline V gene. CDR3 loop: CASSPPTGTGIYEQYF. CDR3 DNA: TGTGCCAGCAGTCCACCAACCGGGACAGGAATCTACGAGCAGTACTTC. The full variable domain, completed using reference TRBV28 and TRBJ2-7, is DVKVTQSSRYLVKRTGEKVFLECVQDMDHENMFWYRQDPGLGLRLIYFSYDVKMKEKGDIPEGYSVSREKKERFSLILESASTNQTSMYLCASSPPTGTGIYEQYFGPGTRLTVT.

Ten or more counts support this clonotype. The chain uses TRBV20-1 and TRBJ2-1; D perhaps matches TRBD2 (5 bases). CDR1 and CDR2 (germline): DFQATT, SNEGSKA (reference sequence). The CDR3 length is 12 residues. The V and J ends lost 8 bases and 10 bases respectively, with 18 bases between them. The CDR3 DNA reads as TGCAGTCCCAAGCACGGAGCGGACGAGCAGTTCTTC. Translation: CSPKHGADEQFF.

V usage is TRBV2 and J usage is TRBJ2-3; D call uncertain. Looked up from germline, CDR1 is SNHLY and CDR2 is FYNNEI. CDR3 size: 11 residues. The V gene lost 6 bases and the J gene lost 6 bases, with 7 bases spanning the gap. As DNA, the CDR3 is TGTGCCAGCAGAGTATCGGATACGCAGTATTTT. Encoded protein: CASRVSDTQYF.

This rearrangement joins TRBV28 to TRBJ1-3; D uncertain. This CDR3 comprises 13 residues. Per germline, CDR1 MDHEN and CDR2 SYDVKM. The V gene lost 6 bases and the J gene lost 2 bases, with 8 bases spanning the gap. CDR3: CASRGSAGNTIYF. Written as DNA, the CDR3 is TGTGCCAGCAGGGGCAGTGCTGGAAACACCATATATTTT.

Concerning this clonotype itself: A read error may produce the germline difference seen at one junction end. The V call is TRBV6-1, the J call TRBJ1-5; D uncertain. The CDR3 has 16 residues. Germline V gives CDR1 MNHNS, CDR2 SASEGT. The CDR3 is CTSSESAVYSNQPQHF. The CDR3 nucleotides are TGTACCAGCAGTGAATCCGCAGTTTATAGCAATCAGCCCCAGCATTTT.